Only a few counts were recorded for the clone carrying this T cell receptor (beta chain). Only in-frame clones appear in the TCRdb table, and some are missing; sequencing was by immunoSEQ multiplex PCR. The sample has some 300,000 clones, roughly 91% seen once; the top ten hold 2.5% to 3.5%. V lost 0 bases and J lost 5; bases outside the gene matches: 15. Germline loops: CDR1 WNHNN, CDR2 SYGVQD (reference sequence). There are 18 residues in the CDR3. This sample was taken from a study of blood T cell repertoires in COVID-19. The sequence was obtained from a woman aged 50 to 65 who had been exposed to COVID-19. This chain connects TRBV10-1 to TRBJ2-7; 8 nucleotides match TRBD2. The sample comprised PBMCs or T cells enriched from blood (not recorded which). Here the CDR3 DNA reads TGCGCCAGCAGTGAGTCGGACAAGGCGGGACTAGTCATCGACGAGCAGTACTTC. Residues: CASSESDKAGLVIDEQYF.